These 32 T cell receptor beta chains were sequenced from one sample in a study of cytomegalovirus exposure and HLA in healthy donors. Only in-frame clones appear in the TCRdb table, and some are missing; sequencing was by immunoSEQ multiplex PCR. This sample has about 130,000 clones, with around 94% found just once. Sample: PBMCs. Receptors were obtained from a woman aged 18-29 years in good health and CMV-seronegative.

The chain is built from TRBV7-9 and TRBJ2-5; TRBD1 aligns across 7 bases. The length of the CDR3 is 13 residues. The germline CDR1 and CDR2 sequences are SEHNR and FQNEAQ (reference sequence). J gave up 3 bases and V 3 bases, and 1 base lay outside the gene matches. The CDR3 here is CASSFGTEETQYF. The CDR3 nucleotides are TGTGCCAGCAGCTTCGGGACAGAAGAGACCCAGTACTTC.

The V call is TRBV7-3, the J call TRBJ2-1; the match to TRBD2 covers 11 bases. The CDR3 runs to 13 residues. V gave up 5 bases and J gave up 11 bases; unmatched junction bases: 5. CDR1 is SGHTA and CDR2 is FQGTGA in the germline V gene. DNA for the CDR3: TGTGCCAGCAGCCGGGCGACTAGCGGGAAGCAGTTCTTC. The encoded protein is CASSRATSGKQFF.

The chain links TRBV6-5 to TRBJ2-7, with D possibly being TRBD2 (7 bases). The V gene's germline CDR1 is MNHEY and CDR2 SVGAGI. This CDR3 has 14 amino acids. Trimming shortened V by 0 bases and J by 7 bases, and 13 bases separated the two germline ends. CDR3 in amino acids: CASSYSSRGGEQYF. CDR3 nucleotide sequence: TGTGCCAGCAGTTACTCGAGCAGGGGAGGGGAGCAGTACTTC.

The chain recombines TRBV7-9 with TRBJ1-1; D is unresolved. This CDR3 is 11 amino acids long. Trimming removed 5 bases at V and 11 bases at J, with 12 bases between. Germline assignment: CDR1 SEHNR and CDR2 FQNEAQ (reference sequence). In nucleotides, the CDR3 is TGTGCCAGCAGCCCTGACGGGGAGGCTTTCTTT. Its protein is CASSPDGEAFF.

V gene TRBV4-1 combines with J gene TRBJ2-1, with TRBD2 matching over 11 bases. CDR1 and CDR2 from the germline V gene are MGHRA and YSYEKL. The ends lost 3 bases at V and 8 bases at J; junction bases unmatched: 9. The CDR3 extends over 16 amino acids. The CDR3 loop is CASSHSSGRRGDEQFF. In DNA form, the CDR3 reads TGCGCCAGCAGCCATTCTAGCGGGAGGAGGGGCGATGAGCAGTTCTTC.

This clone showed up just a few times. This chain joins TRBV9 and TRBJ2-2; 8 nucleotides line up with TRBD2. Germline lookup yields CDR1 SGDLS and CDR2 YYNGEE. Losses at the gene ends were 6 bases for V and 7 bases for J; bases not matched to a gene: 14. The length of the CDR3 is 16 residues. The CDR3 DNA reads TGTGCCAGCAACCGTCTCCCGGGACTAGTAGGCGGGGAGCTGTTTTTT. Translated, it gives CASNRLPGLVGGELFF.

V gene TRBV28 combines with J gene TRBJ2-7; 8 bases are shared with TRBD1. The CDR3 consists of 15 residues. With V trimmed by 5 bases and J by 3 bases, 9 bases remained unmatched. Germline assignment: CDR1 MDHEN and CDR2 SYDVKM. The chain's CDR3 is CASSPPGQDLYEQYF. CDR3 nucleotide sequence: TGTGCCAGCAGTCCACCGGGACAGGACCTCTACGAGCAGTACTTC.

CDR3 sequence: CATGGEGEQYF. The CDR3, as DNA: TGTGCCACCGGCGGGGAGGGGGAGCAGTACTTC. V gene TRBV10-3 combines with J gene TRBJ2-7, with TRBD2 matching 7 bases. The CDR3 contains 11 residues. Losses at the gene ends were 10 bases for V and 7 bases for J; bases not matched to a gene: 7. Germline V CDR1 and CDR2: ENHRY, SYGVKD.

This rearrangement joins TRBV28 to TRBJ1-1; tentative D call: TRBD1 (6 bases). This CDR3 has 12 amino acids. Trimming left V 6 bases short and J 5 bases short, with 10 bases between. Germline assignment: CDR1 MDHEN and CDR2 SYDVKM. CDR3 protein: CASRTGGTEAFF. The CDR3 DNA follows: TGTGCCAGCAGGACAGGAGGAACTGAAGCTTTCTTT.

CDR3 region: CASSEGWRGQGVVYEQYF. DNA of the CDR3: TGTGCCAGCAGTGAAGGGTGGCGAGGACAGGGTGTTGTATACGAGCAGTACTTC. V gene TRBV25-1 combines with J gene TRBJ2-7; TRBD1 matches at 8 bases. V was pared by 2 bases and J by 4 bases, with 16 bases of the junction left unmatched. CDR3 length equals 18 residues. The V gene's germline CDR1 is MGHDK and CDR2 SYGVNS.

CDR3 in DNA: TGTGCCTGGAGTAGGAAGGGACTAGCGGGGACCGGGGAGCTGTTTTTT. The encoded protein is CAWSRKGLAGTGELFF. The chain joins TRBV30 to TRBJ2-2, with 13 bases lining up with TRBD2. Per the germline V gene, CDR1 is GTSNPN and CDR2 is SVGIG (reference sequence). CDR3 size: 16 residues. J lost 5 bases, V lost 2 bases, and 5 bases had no gene match.

The V call is TRBV5-4, the J call TRBJ2-3; 7 nucleotides agree with TRBD2. CDR1 and CDR2 from the germline V gene are SGHNT and YYREEE (reference sequence). The CDR3 has 14 amino acids. J gave up 2 bases and V 9 bases, and 9 bases lay outside the gene matches. CDR3 in amino acids: CATHRGEDTDTQYF. The DNA of the CDR3 is TGTGCCACCCACCGGGGGGAAGACACAGATACGCAGTATTTT.

The rearrangement links TRBV7-9 to TRBJ2-3; 9 bases match TRBD2. Trimming at V came to 3 bases and at J to 5 bases, leaving 6 bases not matched to a gene. The germline gives CDR1 SEHNR, CDR2 FQNEAQ (reference sequence). The CDR3 runs 15 residues. CDR3 nucleotides: TGTGCCAGCAGCTTTGGCGGGGGGGCCTTAGATACGCAGTATTTT. Protein sequence: CASSFGGGALDTQYF.

The chain combines TRBV2 with TRBJ2-1, with D uncertain. Germline V gene data show CDR1 as SNHLY and CDR2 as FYNNEI. CDR3 length equals 14 residues. The V end lost 7 bases, the J end lost 0 bases, and 10 bases lay between the germline ends. The CDR3 DNA is TGTGCCAGCACTAAGGAGTTCTCCTACAATGAGCAGTTCTTC. As protein: CASTKEFSYNEQFF. Drawing the rest from reference TRBV2 and TRBJ2-1, the complete variable domain is EPEVTQTPSHQVTQMGQEVILRCVPISNHLYFYWYRQILGQKVEFLVSFYNNEISEKSEIFDDQFSVERPDGSNFTLKIRSTKLEDSAMYFCASTKEFSYNEQFFGPGTRLTVL.

The chain combines TRBV5-4 with TRBJ2-7; 10 bases align to TRBD1. V lost 4 bases to trimming and J lost 6 bases; unmatched junction nucleotides: 7. From germline, CDR1 is SGHNT and CDR2 YYREEE (reference sequence). The CDR3 covers 14 residues. The CDR3 loop reads CASSVRDRGSEQYF. Here the CDR3 DNA reads TGTGCCAGCAGCGTCCGGGACAGGGGTTCCGAGCAGTACTTC.

This chain uses TRBV6-1 with TRBJ1-5; D gene ambiguous. Trimming pared 0 bases from V and 3 bases from J, leaving 9 bases between. Looked up from germline, CDR1 is MNHNS and CDR2 is SASEGT. The CDR3 sequence is 15 residues long. The CDR3, as DNA: TGTGCCAGCAGTGAAGCGGGGAGAGACAATCAGCCCCAGCATTTT. Translated: CASSEAGRDNQPQHF.

CDR3 amino acids: CASSPTGTSSRYF. CDR3 DNA: TGCGCCAGCAGCCCCACCGGGACTAGTTCTCGGTACTTC. This rearrangement joins TRBV5-1 to TRBJ2-4; 8 nucleotides match TRBD2. CDR1 is SGHRS and CDR2 is YFSETQ in the germline V gene. Germline trimming cut 4 bases from V and 15 bases from J; bases unmatched to any gene: 12. There are 13 residues in the CDR3.

This clone was detected only once. This sequence joins TRBV29-1 and TRBJ2-7; D not certain. V dropped 4 bases and J dropped 2 bases, with 3 bases sitting between them. The CDR3 totals 10 residues. From germline, CDR1 is SQVTM and CDR2 ANQGSEA. This chain's CDR3 is CSVVTYEQYF. As DNA, the CDR3 is TGCAGCGTTGTCACCTACGAGCAGTACTTC.

This rearrangement joins TRBV28 to TRBJ1-3; D is possibly TRBD1 (6 bases). V lost 2 bases and J lost 4, with 12 bases in between. CDR1 is MDHEN, CDR2 SYDVKM, per germline. There are 15 residues in the CDR3. Here the CDR3 reads CASSLGGSYGNTIYF. The DNA of the CDR3 is TGTGCCAGCAGTTTAGGGGGCTCGTACGGAAACACCATATATTTT.

DNA of the CDR3: TGTGCCAGTAGGCCTCCCACAGGACAGGTGGGCTATGGCTACACCTTC. It encodes CASRPPTGQVGYGYTF. The V call is TRBV19, the J call TRBJ1-2, with 7 bases that match TRBD1. The germline V gene has CDR1 LNHDA and CDR2 SQIVND (reference sequence). CDR3 length: 16 residues. V gave up 6 bases and J gave up 4 bases; unmatched junction bases: 14.

The chain combines TRBV7-3 with TRBJ2-5; maybe TRBD2 (6 bases). Germline V CDR1 and CDR2: SGHTA, FQGTGA. V shed 5 bases and J shed 5 bases, with 24 bases lying between them. The CDR3 is 17 residues long. The CDR3 loop is CASSPNLSGLGTETQYF. The DNA for the CDR3 is TGTGCCAGCAGCCCTAACCTATCGGGACTGGGAACGGAGACCCAGTACTTC. Full variable domain (outside the CDR3, taken from reference TRBV7-3 and TRBJ2-5): GAGVSQTPSNKVTEKGKYVELRCDPISGHTALYWYRQSLGQGPEFLIYFQGTGAADDSGLPNDRFFAVRPEGSVSTLKIQRTERGDSAVYLCASSPNLSGLGTETQYFGPGTRLLVL.

The chain couples TRBV6-1 to TRBJ1-5, with 7 nucleotides matching TRBD1. This CDR3 region has 15 residues. CDR1 is MNHNS and CDR2 is SASEGT in the germline V gene. Trimming cost V 4 bases and J 3 bases; bases outside gene matches: 6. CDR3 sequence: CASSAVTGYNQPQHF. The CDR3 DNA follows: TGTGCCAGCAGTGCAGTGACAGGGTACAATCAGCCCCAGCATTTT.

The chain combines TRBV4-1 with TRBJ2-7; tentative D call: TRBD2 (6 bases). This CDR3 region has 15 residues. Trimming took off 4 bases at V and 1 base at J, with 14 bases between the two ends. Per the germline V gene, CDR1 is MGHRA and CDR2 is YSYEKL. The CDR3 reads CASSLAAGSSYEQYF. The DNA for the CDR3 is TGCGCCAGCAGCCTCGCGGCGGGGTCGTCCTACGAGCAGTACTTC.

The chain employs TRBV30 and TRBJ2-1; 9 bases line up with TRBD1. The CDR3 consists of 15 residues. The J segment lost 12 bases and the V segment lost 0 bases, leaving 12 bases of the junction unmatched. Germline loops: CDR1 GTSNPN, CDR2 SVGIG (reference sequence). In DNA, the CDR3 is TGTGCCTGGAGTGTACTAGGGGGACAGGGAGGGTCGCAGTTCTTC. Its translation: CAWSVLGGQGGSQFF.

The chain employs TRBV28 and TRBJ1-4; D is uncertain. V was cut by 4 bases and J by 2 bases, with 11 bases left in between. The length of the CDR3 is 15 residues. Per the germline V gene, CDR1 is MDHEN and CDR2 is SYDVKM. The CDR3 DNA is TGTGCCAGCAGTTCCTCGGGAGGGACTAATGAAAAACTGTTTTTT. Amino acid sequence: CASSSSGGTNEKLFF.

The chain is built from TRBV7-2 and TRBJ1-1; TRBD1 aligns across 7 bases. The trim removed 3 bases at V and 4 bases at J, leaving 11 bases unmatched. The germline gives CDR1 SGHTA, CDR2 FQGNSA. CDR3 length: 16 amino acids. CDR3 nucleotide sequence: TGTGCCAGCAGCTTGGGAAGACAGGGTTATAGCACTGAAGCTTTCTTT. Protein: CASSLGRQGYSTEAFF.

This chain links TRBV5-1 with TRBJ1-1; 8 nucleotides align to TRBD1. The V gene end was trimmed by 4 bases and the J gene end by 5 bases; junction bases not matched to a gene: 7. There are 14 residues in the CDR3. Germline-derived CDR1 and CDR2 are SGHRS and YFSETQ. CDR3 in amino acids: CASSHGQGGTEAFF. The DNA of the CDR3 is TGCGCCAGCAGCCACGGACAGGGTGGAACTGAAGCTTTCTTT.

This clone has a single count. The chain has TRBV28 and TRBJ2-7; 7 bases agree with TRBD1. Germline values: CDR1 MDHEN, CDR2 SYDVKM. The junction had 5 bases not matched to a gene; V was cut back by 6 bases and J by 0 bases. The CDR3 spans 14 residues. In DNA form, the CDR3 reads TGTGCCAGCAGCCAGACAGGGAGCTCCTACGAGCAGTACTTC. Translating gives CASSQTGSSYEQYF.

The rearrangement joins TRBV28 to TRBJ1-5; 7 nucleotides line up with TRBD1. The germline CDR1 and CDR2 sequences are MDHEN and SYDVKM. This CDR3 region has 17 residues. Trimming took 7 bases from V and 3 from J; bases not matched to a gene: 15. CDR3 in DNA: TGTGCCAGCATCGTAGGGGACAGTTCCCGCAACAATCAGCCCCAGCATTTT. Amino acids: CASIVGDSSRNNQPQHF.

CDR3 DNA: TGTGCCAGCTCAGCCGGGACAGGGGTTTACGAGCAGTACTTC. It encodes CASSAGTGVYEQYF. V usage is TRBV18 and J usage is TRBJ2-7; 10 bases are a match to TRBD1. V gave up 5 bases and J gave up 4 bases; unmatched junction bases: 5. This CDR3 has 14 amino acids. Germline V lookup: CDR1 KGHSH, CDR2 LQKENI. The entire variable domain, with the rest obtained from reference TRBV18 and TRBJ2-7, is as follows: NAGVMQNPRHLVRRRGQEARLRCSPMKGHSHVYWYRQLPEEGLKFMVYLQKENIIDESGMPKERFSAEFPKEGPSILRIQQVVRGDSAAYFCASSAGTGVYEQYFGPGTRLTVT.

The chain carries TRBV5-4 and TRBJ1-2, with D unresolved. Germline CDR1 is SGHNT and CDR2 is YYREEE (reference sequence). The CDR3 length is 11 residues. The V end lost 0 bases, the J end lost 8 bases, and 5 bases lay between the germline ends. In DNA, the CDR3 is TGTGCCAGCAGCTTGGGTTCAGGCTACACCTTC. This encodes CASSLGSGYTF.

J is TRBJ2-2 and V is TRBV28; perhaps TRBD1 as D (6 bases). V gave up 5 bases and J gave up 4 bases, with 17 bases separating them. This CDR3 comprises 16 residues. Germline V gene sequence: CDR1 MDHEN, CDR2 SYDVKM. CDR3 sequence: CASSLRSGQLTGELFF. Here the CDR3 DNA reads TGTGCCAGCAGTCTACGGAGCGGACAGCTCACCGGGGAGCTGTTTTTT.